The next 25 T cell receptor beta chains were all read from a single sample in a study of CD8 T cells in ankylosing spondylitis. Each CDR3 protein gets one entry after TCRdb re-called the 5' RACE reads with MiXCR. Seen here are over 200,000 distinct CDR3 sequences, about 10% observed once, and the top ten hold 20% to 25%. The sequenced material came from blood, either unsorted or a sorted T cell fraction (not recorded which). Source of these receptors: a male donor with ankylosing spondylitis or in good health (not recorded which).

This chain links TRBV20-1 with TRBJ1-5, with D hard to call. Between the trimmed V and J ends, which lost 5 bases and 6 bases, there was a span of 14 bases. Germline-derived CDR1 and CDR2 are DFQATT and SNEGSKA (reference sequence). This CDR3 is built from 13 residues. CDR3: CSAEEAYFQPQHF. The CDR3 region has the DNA TGCAGTGCTGAGGAGGCGTATTTTCAGCCCCAGCATTTT.

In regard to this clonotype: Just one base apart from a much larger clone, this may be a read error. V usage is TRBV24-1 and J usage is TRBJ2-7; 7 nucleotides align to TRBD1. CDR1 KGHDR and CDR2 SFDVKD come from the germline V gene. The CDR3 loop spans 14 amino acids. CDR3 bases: TGTGCCACCAGTGACGGTTTCCGACAGGGCGAGCAGTGCTTC. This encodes CATSDGFRQGEQCF.

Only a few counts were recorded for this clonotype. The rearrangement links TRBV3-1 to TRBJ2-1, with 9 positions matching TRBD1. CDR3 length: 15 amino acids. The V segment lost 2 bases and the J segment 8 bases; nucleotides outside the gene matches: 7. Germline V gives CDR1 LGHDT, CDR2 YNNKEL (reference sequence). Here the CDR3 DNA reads TGTGCCAGCAGCCAATCGGACAGGGGAAGGGATGAGCAGTTCTTC. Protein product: CASSQSDRGRDEQFF.

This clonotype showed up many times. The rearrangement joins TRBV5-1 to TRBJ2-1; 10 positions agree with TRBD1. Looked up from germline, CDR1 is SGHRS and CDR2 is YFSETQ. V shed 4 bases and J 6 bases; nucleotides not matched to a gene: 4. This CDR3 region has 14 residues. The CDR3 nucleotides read TGCGCCAGCAGCGCAGGACAGGGGGTCAATGAGCAGTTCTTC. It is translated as CASSAGQGVNEQFF.

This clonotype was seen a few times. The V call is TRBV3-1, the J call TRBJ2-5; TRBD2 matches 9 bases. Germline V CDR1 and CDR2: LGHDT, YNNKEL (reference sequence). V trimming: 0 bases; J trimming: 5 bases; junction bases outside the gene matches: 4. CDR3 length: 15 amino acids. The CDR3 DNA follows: TGTGCCAGCAGCCAAGAACTAGCGGGCCCCGAGACCCAGTACTTC. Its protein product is CASSQELAGPETQYF.

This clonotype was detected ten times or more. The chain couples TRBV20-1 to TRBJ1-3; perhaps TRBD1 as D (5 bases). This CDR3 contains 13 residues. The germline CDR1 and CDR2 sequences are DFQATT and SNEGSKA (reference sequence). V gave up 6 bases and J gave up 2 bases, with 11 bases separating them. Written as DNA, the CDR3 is TGCAGTGCACGGGTCAGGGCTGGAAACACCATATATTTT. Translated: CSARVRAGNTIYF.

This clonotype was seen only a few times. As DNA, the CDR3 is TGTGCCAGCAGTTTGGGAGCCAGAGAAGGTCAGCCCCAGCATTTT. It yields the protein CASSLGAREGQPQHF. The V gene is TRBV12-3 or TRBV12-4, the J gene TRBJ1-5, with D unclear. The CDR3 contains 15 residues. V was trimmed by 3 bases and J by 6 bases, leaving 15 bases between them.

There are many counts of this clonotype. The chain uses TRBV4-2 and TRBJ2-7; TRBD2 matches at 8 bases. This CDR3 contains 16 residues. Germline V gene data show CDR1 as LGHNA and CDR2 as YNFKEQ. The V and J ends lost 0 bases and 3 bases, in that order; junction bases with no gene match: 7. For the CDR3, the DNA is TGTGCCAGCAGCCAAGAAGGACTAGCTCGGGGCTACGAGCAGTACTTC. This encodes CASSQEGLARGYEQYF.

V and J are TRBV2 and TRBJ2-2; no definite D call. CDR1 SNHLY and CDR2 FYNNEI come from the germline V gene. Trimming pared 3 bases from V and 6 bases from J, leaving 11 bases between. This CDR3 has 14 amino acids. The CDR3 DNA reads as TGTGCCAGCAGTGAGAACCAGGTTTCCGGGGAGCTGTTTTTT. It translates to CASSENQVSGELFF.

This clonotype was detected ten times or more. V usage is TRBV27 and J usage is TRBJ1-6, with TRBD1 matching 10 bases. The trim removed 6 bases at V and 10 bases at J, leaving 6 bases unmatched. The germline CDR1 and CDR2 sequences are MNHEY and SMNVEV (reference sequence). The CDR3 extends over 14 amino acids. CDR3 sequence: CASSGGTGASPLHF. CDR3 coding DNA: TGTGCCAGCAGCGGTGGGACAGGGGCCTCACCCCTCCACTTT.

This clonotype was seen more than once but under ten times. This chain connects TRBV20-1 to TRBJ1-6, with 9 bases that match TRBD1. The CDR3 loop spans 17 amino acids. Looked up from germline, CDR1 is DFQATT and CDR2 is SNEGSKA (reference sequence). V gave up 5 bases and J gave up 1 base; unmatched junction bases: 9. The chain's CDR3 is CSASSTQGASYNSPLHF. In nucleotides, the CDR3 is TGCAGTGCTTCCTCCACACAGGGGGCGTCCTATAATTCACCCCTCCACTTT.

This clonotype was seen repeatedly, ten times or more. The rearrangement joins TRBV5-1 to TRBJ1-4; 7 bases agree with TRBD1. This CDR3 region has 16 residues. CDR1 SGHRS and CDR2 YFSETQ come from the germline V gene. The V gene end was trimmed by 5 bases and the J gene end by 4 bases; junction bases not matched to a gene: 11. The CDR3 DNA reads TGCGCCAGCAGTTATACTACAGGGGCGGGTAATGAAAAACTGTTTTTT. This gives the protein CASSYTTGAGNEKLFF.

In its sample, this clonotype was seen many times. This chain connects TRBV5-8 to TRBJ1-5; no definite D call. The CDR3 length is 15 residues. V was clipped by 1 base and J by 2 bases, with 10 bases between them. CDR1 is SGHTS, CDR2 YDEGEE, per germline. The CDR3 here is CASSLPYSGNQPQHF. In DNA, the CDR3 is TGTGCCAGCAGCTTGCCGTACAGCGGCAATCAGCCCCAGCATTTT.

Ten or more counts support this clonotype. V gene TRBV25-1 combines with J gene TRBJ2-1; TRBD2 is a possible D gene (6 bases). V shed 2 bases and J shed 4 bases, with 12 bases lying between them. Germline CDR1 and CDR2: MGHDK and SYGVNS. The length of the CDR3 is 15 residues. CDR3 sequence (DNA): TGTGCCAGCAGTGAAGTTGATCGGGGGTACAATGAGCAGTTCTTC. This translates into CASSEVDRGYNEQFF.

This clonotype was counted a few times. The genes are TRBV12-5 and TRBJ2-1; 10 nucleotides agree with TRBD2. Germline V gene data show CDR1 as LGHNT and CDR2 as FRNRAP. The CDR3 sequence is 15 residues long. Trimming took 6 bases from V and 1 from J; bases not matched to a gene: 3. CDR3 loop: CASGLTSGSYNEQFF. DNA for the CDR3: TGTGCTAGTGGACTGACTAGCGGGTCCTACAATGAGCAGTTCTTC.

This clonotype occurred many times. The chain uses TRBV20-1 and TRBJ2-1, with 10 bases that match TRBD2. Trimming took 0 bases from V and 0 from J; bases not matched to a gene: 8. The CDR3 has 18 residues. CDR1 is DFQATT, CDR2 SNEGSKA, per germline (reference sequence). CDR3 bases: TGCAGTGCTAGAGAAATGGCTAGCGGGGGCTTCTCCTACAATGAGCAGTTCTTC. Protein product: CSAREMASGGFSYNEQFF.

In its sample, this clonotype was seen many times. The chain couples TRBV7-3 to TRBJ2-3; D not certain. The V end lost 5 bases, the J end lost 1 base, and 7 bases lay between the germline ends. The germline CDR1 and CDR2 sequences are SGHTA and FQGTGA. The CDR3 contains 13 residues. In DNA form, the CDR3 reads TGTGCCAGCAGCCAGGACGGCACAGATACGCAGTATTTT. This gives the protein CASSQDGTDTQYF.

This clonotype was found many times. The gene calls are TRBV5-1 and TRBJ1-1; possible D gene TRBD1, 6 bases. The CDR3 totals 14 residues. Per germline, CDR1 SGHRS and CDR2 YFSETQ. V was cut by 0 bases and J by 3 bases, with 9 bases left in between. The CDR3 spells CASSLDRAYTEAFF. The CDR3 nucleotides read TGCGCCAGCAGCTTGGACAGGGCCTACACTGAAGCTTTCTTT.

The CDR3 spells CASSLEGTVSETQYF. For the CDR3, the DNA is TGCGCCAGCAGCTTGGAGGGGACCGTCAGTGAGACCCAGTACTTC. The chain joins TRBV5-1 to TRBJ2-5; D tentatively reads TRBD1 or TRBD2 (5 bases each). Germline loops: CDR1 SGHRS, CDR2 YFSETQ. CDR3 length equals 15 residues. Trimming stripped 0 bases from V and 5 bases from J, with 14 bases between.

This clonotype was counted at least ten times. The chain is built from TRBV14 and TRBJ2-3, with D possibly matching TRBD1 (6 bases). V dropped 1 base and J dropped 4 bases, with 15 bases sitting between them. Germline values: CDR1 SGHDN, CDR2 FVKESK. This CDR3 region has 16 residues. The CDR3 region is CASSQGIGGTADTQYF. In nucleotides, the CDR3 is TGTGCCAGCAGCCAAGGTATAGGGGGAACCGCAGATACGCAGTATTTT.

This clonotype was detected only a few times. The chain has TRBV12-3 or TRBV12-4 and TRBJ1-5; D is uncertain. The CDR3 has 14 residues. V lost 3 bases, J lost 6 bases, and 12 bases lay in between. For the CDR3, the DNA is TGTGCCAGCAGTTTGGCCCTCACGGGTCAGCCCCAGCATTTT. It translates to CASSLALTGQPQHF.

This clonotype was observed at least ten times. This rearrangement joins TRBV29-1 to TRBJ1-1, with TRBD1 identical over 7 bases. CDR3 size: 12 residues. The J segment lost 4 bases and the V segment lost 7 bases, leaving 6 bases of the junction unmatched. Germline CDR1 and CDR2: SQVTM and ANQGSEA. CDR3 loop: CSADWTGTEAFF. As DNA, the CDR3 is TGCAGCGCAGATTGGACAGGCACTGAAGCTTTCTTT.

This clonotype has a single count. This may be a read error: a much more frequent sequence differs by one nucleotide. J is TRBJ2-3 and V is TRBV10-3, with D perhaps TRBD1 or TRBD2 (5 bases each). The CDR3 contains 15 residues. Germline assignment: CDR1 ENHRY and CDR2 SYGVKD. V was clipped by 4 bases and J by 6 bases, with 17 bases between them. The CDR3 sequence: CAISGTGPSLDTQYF. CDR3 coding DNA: TGTGCCATCAGTGGGACGGGACCAAGTTTGGATACGCAGTATTTT.

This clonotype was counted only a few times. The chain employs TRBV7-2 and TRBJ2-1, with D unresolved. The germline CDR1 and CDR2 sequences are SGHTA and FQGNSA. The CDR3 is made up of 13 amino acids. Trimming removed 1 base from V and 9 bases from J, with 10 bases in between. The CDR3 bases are TGTGCCAGCAGCTTAGGGTTAGCCGGTGAGCAGTTCTTC. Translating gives CASSLGLAGEQFF. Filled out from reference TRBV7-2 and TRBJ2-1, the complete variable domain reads GAGVSQSPSNKVTEKGKDVELRCDPISGHTALYWYRQSLGQGLEFLIYFQGNSAPDKSGLPSDRFSAERTGGSVSTLTIQRTQQEDSAVYLCASSLGLAGEQFFGPGTRLTVL.

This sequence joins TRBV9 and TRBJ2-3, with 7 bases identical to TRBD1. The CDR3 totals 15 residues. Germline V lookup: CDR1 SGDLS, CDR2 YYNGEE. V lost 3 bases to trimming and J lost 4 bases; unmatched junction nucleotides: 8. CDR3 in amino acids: CASSAGTVFADTQYF. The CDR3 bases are TGTGCCAGCAGCGCAGGGACAGTTTTTGCAGATACGCAGTATTTT.